The table lists the clone carrying this T cell receptor (beta chain) with a few counts. The treatment denotes: approximately 18 received Ad26.COV2.S at low or high dose, single or two shots; roughly five received placebo; per-sample allocation not given. Samples analyzed were those drawn on day 63 after the first vaccine or placebo injection. This sample was included in a study of Ad26.COV2.S vaccination and SARS-CoV-2 variants. Across the study: Dosing was one shot or two shots 56 days apart.

Clones were read by immunoSEQ multiplex PCR, and TCRdb kept only the in-frame ones, dropping some. Of 300,000 to 350,000 clones in the sample, about 87% were seen once. CDR1 is SGHRS, CDR2 YFSETQ, per germline. The CDR3 contains 16 residues. The V gene end was trimmed by 4 bases and the J gene end by 0 bases; junction bases not matched to a gene: 7. The genes are TRBV5-1 and TRBJ2-7; the match to TRBD1 covers 10 bases. The sequencing used peripheral blood, collected in a trial of Ad26.COV2.S vaccine versus placebo. The TCR originated in a person aged 18-65 years who received the Ad26.COV2.S COVID-19 vaccine or a placebo. Here the CDR3 DNA reads TGCGCCAGCAGCCACCGGGACAGGGGAAGCTCCTACGAGCAGTACTTC. It is translated as CASSHRDRGSSYEQYF. The full variable domain, with the rest looked up from reference TRBV5-1 and TRBJ2-7, is KAGVTQTPRYLIKTRGQQVTLSCSPISGHRSVSWYQQTPGQGLQFLFEYFSETQRNKGNFPGRFSGRQFSNSRSEMNVSTLELGDSALYLCASSHRDRGSSYEQYFGPGTRLTVT.